The 3 T cell receptor beta chains below were found in one sample sequenced in a study of OX40 agonist ivuxolimab in advanced cancers. Profiled with immunoSEQ multiplex PCR; TCRdb holds only in-frame clones, not every one. The sample has 100,000 to 120,000 clones, 80% to 95% seen once. Sequences were derived from CD4+ or CD8+ T cells sorted from blood, sampled in a trial of the OX40 agonist ivuxolimab. These receptors originate from an adult with an advanced solid tumor such as melanoma, head and neck, liver or kidney cancer.

The CDR3 sequence is CASSLWRAVNTEAFF. CDR3 coding DNA: TGTGCCAGCAGCTTGTGGAGGGCGGTGAACACTGAAGCTTTCTTT. The chain carries TRBV5-4 and TRBJ1-1; D is unresolved. CDR1 is SGHNT, CDR2 YYREEE, per germline (reference sequence). V shed 1 base and J shed 0 bases, with 10 bases lying between them. CDR3 length equals 15 residues.

V and J are TRBV27 and TRBJ1-2; 12 bases map to TRBD1. The CDR3 extends over 15 amino acids. The J segment lost 8 bases and the V segment lost 5 bases, leaving 9 bases of the junction unmatched. CDR1 and CDR2 from the germline V gene are MNHEY and SMNVEV (reference sequence). DNA for the CDR3: TGTGCCAGCAGTCGAACCGGGACAGGGGGCGAAGGCTACACCTTC. Its translation: CASSRTGTGGEGYTF.

This sequence joins TRBV30 and TRBJ2-1, with TRBD2 matching 7 bases. Germline lookup yields CDR1 GTSNPN and CDR2 SVGIG (reference sequence). The CDR3 has 13 amino acids. The V and J ends lost 5 bases and 5 bases, in that order; junction bases with no gene match: 6. In nucleotides, the CDR3 is TGTGCCTGGGGACGGGAGGCAAACAATGAGCAGTTCTTC. Its translation is CAWGREANNEQFF.